The 2 T cell receptor beta chains listed next were all sequenced from one sample in a study of neoadjuvant anti-PD-1 for oral cavity cancer. Clones were sequenced by immunoSEQ multiplex PCR, and TCRdb holds only the in-frame ones, with some missing. The sample holds over 10,000 clones, 64% seen once. The specimen comprised tumor tissue, sampled before nivolumab (anti-PD-1) treatment. The receptors come from a person aged 40 to 85 with oral cavity squamous cell carcinoma. The donor label of this sample is uncertain.

The chain recombines TRBV7-8 with TRBJ2-1, with D possibly TRBD2 on 6 matching bases. CDR1 SGHVS and CDR2 FQNEAQ come from the germline V gene. The CDR3 length is 16 residues. Deletions cut 5 bases from V and 8 bases from J, with 22 bases between. CDR3 sequence reads: CASSRRGSRSDYEQFF. DNA of the CDR3: TGTGCCAGCAGCCGACGGGGGAGCAGGTCAGATTATGAGCAGTTCTTC.

V and J are TRBV27 and TRBJ2-3; 9 bases align to TRBD2. This CDR3 is 17 amino acids long. CDR1 and CDR2 from the germline V gene are MNHEY and SMNVEV (reference sequence). J was trimmed by 2 bases and V by 6 bases; bases with no gene match: 12. The CDR3, as DNA: TGTGCCAGCAGAAAAGGGACTAGCCTCACCCCCACAGATACGCAGTATTTT. It codes for CASRKGTSLTPTDTQYF.